These 17 T cell receptor beta chains originate from one sample sequenced in a study of Graves' ophthalmopathy and Graves' hyperthyroidism. RNA transcripts were the source from which TCR beta CDR3 regions were amplified. An opening RT-PCR round employed HTBI primers and preceded a second-round multiplex PCR. Via MiXCR, TCRdb re-called the multiplex PCR reads, giving one row per CDR3 protein. The sample yields about 240,000 distinct CDR3 sequences, 40% to 50% seen once. Input material: peripheral blood. The receptor source for this set is an adult man with Graves' ophthalmopathy.

The count of this clonotype is one. This rearrangement joins TRBV5-1 to TRBJ1-2; a possible D gene is TRBD1 (5 bases). Germline loops: CDR1 SGHRS, CDR2 YFSETQ. V dropped 2 bases and J dropped 4 bases, with 12 bases sitting between them. There are 14 residues in the CDR3. The CDR3 nucleotides read TGCGCCAGCAGCTTTCGTAGGGGCGTCTATGGCTACACCTTC. Translating gives CASSFRRGVYGYTF.

This clonotype was counted between two and nine times. The chain recombines TRBV20-1 with TRBJ1-1; D unclear. This CDR3 comprises 13 residues. From germline, CDR1 is DFQATT and CDR2 SNEGSKA (reference sequence). V lost 5 bases to trimming and J lost 1 base, with 11 bases between them. CDR3 coding DNA: TGCAGTGCTCCCCCCACCTGGAACACTGAAGCTTTCTTT. Translating it yields CSAPPTWNTEAFF.

Note on this clonotype: At one boundary the junction diverges from the germline segment, which might be a read error. The J gene is TRBJ2-7, the V gene TRBV10-3; the D gene is possibly TRBD2 (6 bases). The CDR3 spans 14 residues. Germline assignment: CDR1 ENHRY and CDR2 SYGVKD. The CDR3 region has the DNA TGTGCCAGCAGTGACGGACTAAAAGGCTACGAGCAGTACTTC. Encoded protein: CASSDGLKGYEQYF.

The chain combines TRBV7-2 with TRBJ2-7; TRBD1 aligns across 8 bases. CDR3 length: 15 residues. With 3 bases clipped from V and 6 bases from J, the junction kept 10 bases outside the gene matches. The V gene's germline CDR1 is SGHTA and CDR2 FQGNSA. The CDR3 sequence is CASSFTRGPAGEQYF. The CDR3, as DNA: TGTGCCAGCAGCTTTACCAGGGGGCCTGCGGGCGAGCAGTACTTC.

The table lists this clonotype with a few counts. The chain has TRBV11-2 and TRBJ1-3, with D unclear. Germline V lookup: CDR1 SGHAT, CDR2 FQNNGV. V lost 9 bases and J lost 0, with 9 bases in between. The CDR3 runs 13 residues. The CDR3 is CASRHPSGNTIYF. CDR3 in DNA: TGTGCCAGTAGGCACCCCTCTGGAAACACCATATATTTT.

In this sample, this clonotype turned up a few times. The J gene is TRBJ2-5, the V gene TRBV20-1; 7 bases align to TRBD2. The J segment lost 0 bases and the V segment lost 1 base, leaving 11 bases of the junction unmatched. CDR3 size: 17 residues. Germline CDR1 DFQATT, CDR2 SNEGSKA (reference sequence). The CDR3 bases are TGCAGTGCTAGAGCCCTACGGGTGGCGGGGGACCAAGAGACCCAGTACTTC. It yields the protein CSARALRVAGDQETQYF.

This chain uses TRBV7-3 with TRBJ2-2; D not certain. Trimming removed 2 bases from V and 1 base from J, with 11 bases in between. CDR1 is SGHTA and CDR2 is FQGTGA in the germline V gene. CDR3 length: 16 residues. The CDR3 region has the DNA TGTGCCAGCAGCTTACGCCCCACGCTGAACACCGGGGAGCTGTTTTTT. It codes for CASSLRPTLNTGELFF.

The chain joins TRBV18 to TRBJ2-3; 7 bases are shared with TRBD2. CDR1 KGHSH and CDR2 LQKENI come from the germline V gene. The V and J ends lost 2 bases and 6 bases, in that order; junction bases with no gene match: 11. CDR3 length: 16 amino acids. The CDR3 here is CASSPGLERRGDTQYF. The CDR3 bases are TGTGCCAGCTCACCAGGACTGGAGCGGCGGGGGGATACGCAGTATTTT.

The CDR3 here is CASSQADNSNQPQHF. The CDR3 DNA follows: TGTGCCAGCAGCCAAGCGGACAATAGCAATCAGCCCCAGCATTTT. V gene TRBV4-2 combines with J gene TRBJ1-5; TRBD1 is a possible D gene (5 bases). V was clipped by 1 base and J by 0 bases, with 7 bases between them. The CDR3 sequence is 15 residues long. Germline CDR1 reads LGHNA; CDR2 reads YNFKEQ.

This clonotype has only a few counts. This chain uses TRBV5-1 with TRBJ1-1; D unclear. Between the trimmed V and J ends, which lost 4 bases and 11 bases, there was a span of 21 bases. CDR1 is SGHRS and CDR2 is YFSETQ in the germline V gene. This CDR3 spans 14 amino acids. The DNA of the CDR3 is TGCGCCAGCAGCCTTGCACCAGGAAGGGATGCGGCTTTCTTT. It yields the protein CASSLAPGRDAAFF.

Comment on this clonotype: A much larger clone lies a single base off, so this may be a read error. The V and J genes are TRBV10-3 and TRBJ2-5, with D tentatively TRBD1 (6 bases). The V end lost 3 bases, the J end lost 3 bases, and 11 bases lay between the germline ends. Germline V gene data show CDR1 as ENHRY and CDR2 as SYGVKD. This CDR3 spans 14 amino acids. CDR3 nucleotide sequence: TGTGCCATCAGTGACCGGGACACCGAAGAGACCCAGTACTTC. This translates into CAISDRDTEETQYF.

As concerns this clonotype: The germline gene is not matched at one end of the junction; a read error may be the cause. The rearrangement uses TRBV29-1 and TRBJ1-1; D unresolved. The germline V gene has CDR1 SQVTM and CDR2 ANQGSEA. This CDR3 spans 8 amino acids. The CDR3 loop reads CSVEEAFF. The CDR3 region has the DNA TGCAGCGTGGAAGAAGCTTTCTTT.

This clonotype occurred once. This chain links TRBV2 with TRBJ2-7; 7 nucleotides align to TRBD1. Germline V lookup: CDR1 SNHLY, CDR2 FYNNEI. Germline trimming cut 4 bases from V and 2 bases from J; bases unmatched to any gene: 14. The CDR3 length is 17 residues. CDR3 bases: TGTGCCAGCAGTGGAGGGTTAGGTACAGGGGCCCCCTACGAGCAGTACTTC. Encoded protein: CASSGGLGTGAPYEQYF.

V and J are TRBV10-2 and TRBJ2-7, with 8 bases fitting TRBD2. Trimming cost V 7 bases and J 0 bases; bases outside gene matches: 5. Germline CDR1 WSHSY, CDR2 SAAADI. There are 14 residues in the CDR3. The CDR3, as DNA: TGCGCCAGCATTAGCGGGGTTAGCTCCTACGAGCAGTACTTC. It is translated as CASISGVSSYEQYF.

As regards this clonotype: Mismatch with germline at one junction end may stem from a read error. The chain recombines TRBV20-1 with TRBJ2-7; either TRBD1 or TRBD2 may fit D (6 bases each). This CDR3 is built from 14 residues. Germline V gene sequence: CDR1 DFQATT, CDR2 SNEGSKA (reference sequence). Here the CDR3 reads CGAPQKRTAGEQYF. The CDR3 DNA reads TGCGGTGCTCCACAGAAAAGGACAGCGGGCGAGCAGTACTTC.

The V and J genes are TRBV7-9 and TRBJ1-5, with 7 bases aligning to TRBD1. V shed 5 bases, J shed 2 bases, and the junction held 6 bases outside the gene matches. Germline CDR1 reads SEHNR; CDR2 reads FQNEAQ (reference sequence). CDR3 length: 15 amino acids. The DNA of the CDR3 is TGTGCCAGCAGCCAAGTAGGGACAGGCAATCAGCCCCAGCATTTT. Translated, it gives CASSQVGTGNQPQHF.

In this sample, this clonotype turned up many times. Here the CDR3 DNA reads TGCAGCGTCAGGTACAGGGGGCAGATCCACGAGCAGTACTTC. This codes for CSVRYRGQIHEQYF. The chain recombines TRBV29-1 with TRBJ2-7; 9 nucleotides agree with TRBD1. Per the germline V gene, CDR1 is SQVTM and CDR2 is ANQGSEA. V trimming: 6 bases; J trimming: 5 bases; junction bases outside the gene matches: 11. The CDR3 runs to 14 residues.